The clone carrying this T cell receptor beta chain was detected a few times. Its specificity is unknown. For the second PCR, which ran for roughly 6 to 12 cycles, a sample-barcoded 5' primer and a J-beta primer mix were used. From the 5' RACE reads, TCRdb called clonotypes with MiXCR, one entry per CDR3 protein. The table lists 450,000 to 600,000 distinct CDR3 sequences, about 25% of them singletons. The data are from a study of blood T cells in healthy people across ages. This CDR3 region has 14 residues. Germline V gene lookup returns CDR1 SGHNT and CDR2 YYREEE (reference sequence). Findings and limits, study-wide: Comparison with aged donors showed that long-lived donors had more naive CD4+ cells and higher diversity. The authors considered diversity estimates from one million T cells to be underestimates. Getting older went along with TCR beta diversity per million T cells dropping roughly linearly.

This same sample was also taken into another study, of T cells of mothers and their children. From that second work: Donors comprised a few healthy Caucasian mothers plus their six children.

The specimen sequenced was blood. The chain has TRBV5-4 and TRBJ2-5; D may match TRBD1 or TRBD2 (7 bases each). TRBJ2-7 explains the end of the DNA better; the J call may be wrong. The sequence was collected from a boy aged 2 to 10 in good health. DNA of the CDR3: TGTGCCAGCAGCTTGAGACAGGGAGGGGACGAGCAGTACTTC. Translating gives CASSLRQGGDEQYF.